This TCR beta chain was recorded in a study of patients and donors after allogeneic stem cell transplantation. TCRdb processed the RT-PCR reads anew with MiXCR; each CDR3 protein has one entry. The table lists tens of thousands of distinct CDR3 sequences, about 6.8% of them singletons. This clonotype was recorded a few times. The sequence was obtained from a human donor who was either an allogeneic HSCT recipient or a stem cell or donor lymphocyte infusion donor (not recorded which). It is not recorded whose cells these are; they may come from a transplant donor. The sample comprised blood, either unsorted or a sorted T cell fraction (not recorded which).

CDR3 nucleotides: TGTGCCAGCAGCTTAGTAGGGGAAGGGAGCTCTGGGGCCAACGTCCTGACTTTC. It translates to CASSLVGEGSSGANVLTF. The chain employs TRBV7-2 and TRBJ2-6, with D possibly being TRBD1 or TRBD2 (5 bases each). CDR3 length equals 18 residues. V gave up 1 base and J gave up 0 bases, with 13 bases separating them. CDR1 and CDR2 (germline): SGHTA, FQGNSA.